This is a list of T cell receptor beta chains from one sample in a study of T cells in Graves' hyperthyroidism and ophthalmopathy. TCRdb fed the multiplex PCR reads into MiXCR, producing one record per CDR3 protein. The repertoire holds 300,000 to 350,000 distinct CDR3 sequences, with less than 20% as singletons. Specimen: blood. The receptors originated from a woman between 40 and 55 years old with Graves' ophthalmopathy. The CDR3 runs from the conserved cysteine through the conserved F or W. Each record gives: V gene, CDR3 protein.

TRBV27 | CASSGDREAYGYTF
TRBV30 | CAWALGQGNLPQHF
TRBV14 | CASSQELAGLYEQYF
TRBV11-3 | CASSLGVPNRSNQPQHF
TRBV20-1 | CSARASTGRGQPQHF
TRBV10-3 | CASSGGQAVHEQYF
TRBV28 | CASRTGTGGSYEQYF
TRBV5-1 | CASSLDRINYGYTF
TRBV2 | CASSEIGQGGSYEQYF
TRBV27 | CASSYRESYEQYF
TRBV5-1 | CASSLVAGSSIEYGYTF
TRBV15 | CATSRGLADTDTQYF
TRBV20-1 | CSARDFRFQGYQETQYF
TRBV11-1 | CASSFSRGSRTGELFF
TRBV13 | CASSSEGDQYF
TRBV28 | CASTVGGGFLETQYF